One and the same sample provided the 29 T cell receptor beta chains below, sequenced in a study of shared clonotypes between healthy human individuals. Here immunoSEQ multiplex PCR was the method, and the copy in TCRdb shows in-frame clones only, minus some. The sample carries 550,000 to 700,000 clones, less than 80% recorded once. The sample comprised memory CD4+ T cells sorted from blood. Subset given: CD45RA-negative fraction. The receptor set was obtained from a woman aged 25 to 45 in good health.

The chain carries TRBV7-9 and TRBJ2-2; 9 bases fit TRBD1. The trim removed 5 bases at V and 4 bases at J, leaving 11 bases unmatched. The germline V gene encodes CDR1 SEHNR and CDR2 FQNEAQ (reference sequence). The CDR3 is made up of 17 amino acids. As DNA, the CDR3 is TGTGCCAGCAGCCGTCTTCCGGGACAGGGCTCCACCGGGGAGCTGTTTTTT. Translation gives CASSRLPGQGSTGELFF.

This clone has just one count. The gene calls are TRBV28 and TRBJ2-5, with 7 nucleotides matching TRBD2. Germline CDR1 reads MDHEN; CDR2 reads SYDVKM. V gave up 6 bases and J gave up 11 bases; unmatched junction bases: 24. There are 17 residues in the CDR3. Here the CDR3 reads CASRGVRHSGSDWGQYF. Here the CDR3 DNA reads TGTGCCAGCAGAGGAGTTCGTCATAGCGGGTCCGACTGGGGGCAGTACTTC. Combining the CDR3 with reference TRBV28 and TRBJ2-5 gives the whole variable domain DVKVTQSSRYLVKRTGEKVFLECVQDMDHENMFWYRQDPGLGLRLIYFSYDVKMKEKGDIPEGYSVSREKKERFSLILESASTNQTSMYLCASRGVRHSGSDWGQYFGPGTRLLVL.

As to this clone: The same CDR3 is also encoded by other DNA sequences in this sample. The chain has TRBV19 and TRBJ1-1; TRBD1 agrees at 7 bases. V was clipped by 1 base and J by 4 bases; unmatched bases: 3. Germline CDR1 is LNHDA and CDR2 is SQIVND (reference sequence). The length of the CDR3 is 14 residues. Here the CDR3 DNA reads TGTGCCAGTAGTATAGGATCAGGGGGCACTGAAGCTTTCTTT. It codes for CASSIGSGGTEAFF.

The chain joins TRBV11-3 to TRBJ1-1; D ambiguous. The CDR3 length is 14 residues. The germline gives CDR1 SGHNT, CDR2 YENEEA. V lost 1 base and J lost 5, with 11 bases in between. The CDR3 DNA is TGTGCCAGCAGCTTAGGCCTCCCCGGGACTGAAGCTTTCTTT. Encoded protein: CASSLGLPGTEAFF.

The CDR3: CASSLAPTEANYGYTF. The CDR3 nucleotides read TGTGCCAGCAGCTTGGCCCCCACCGAAGCTAACTATGGCTACACCTTC. The rearrangement links TRBV5-6 to TRBJ1-2; D unresolved. CDR3 length: 16 amino acids. The V gene's germline CDR1 is SGHDT and CDR2 YYEEEE. Between the trimmed V and J ends, which lost 0 bases and 0 bases, there was a span of 12 bases.

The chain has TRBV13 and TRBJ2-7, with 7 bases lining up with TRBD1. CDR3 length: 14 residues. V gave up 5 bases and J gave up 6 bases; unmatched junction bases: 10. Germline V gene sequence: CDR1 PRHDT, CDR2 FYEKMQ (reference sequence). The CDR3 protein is CASSPRQGSIEQYF. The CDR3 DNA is TGTGCCAGCAGCCCACGACAGGGAAGTATCGAGCAGTACTTC.

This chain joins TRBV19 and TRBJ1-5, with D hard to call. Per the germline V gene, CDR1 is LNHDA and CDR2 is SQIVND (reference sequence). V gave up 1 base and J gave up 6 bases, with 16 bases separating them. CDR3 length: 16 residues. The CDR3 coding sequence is TGTGCCAGTAGTATAGGGTTAGTTGGCGCGGCTCAGCCCCAGCATTTT. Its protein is CASSIGLVGAAQPQHF.

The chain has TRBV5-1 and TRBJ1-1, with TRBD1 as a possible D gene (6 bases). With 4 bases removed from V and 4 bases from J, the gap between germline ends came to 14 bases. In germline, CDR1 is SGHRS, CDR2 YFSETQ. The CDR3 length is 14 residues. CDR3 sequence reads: CASSAQGRGTEAFF. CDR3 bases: TGCGCCAGCAGCGCACAGGGACGGGGCACTGAAGCTTTCTTT.

In DNA form, the CDR3 reads TGTGCCAGCAGTTCAGAGTTAAACTATGGCTACACCTTC. As protein: CASSSELNYGYTF. The V gene is TRBV6-6, the J gene TRBJ1-2; no definite D call. Between the trimmed V and J ends, which lost 4 bases and 2 bases, there was a span of 8 bases. Germline assignment: CDR1 MNHNY and CDR2 SVGAGI (reference sequence). The CDR3 loop spans 13 amino acids.

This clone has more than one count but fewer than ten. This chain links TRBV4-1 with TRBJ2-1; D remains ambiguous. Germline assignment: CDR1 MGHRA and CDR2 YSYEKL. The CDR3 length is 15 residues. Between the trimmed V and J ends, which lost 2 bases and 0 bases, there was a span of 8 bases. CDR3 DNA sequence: TGCGCCAGCAGCCAATCTTATAGCTCCTACAATGAGCAGTTCTTC. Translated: CASSQSYSSYNEQFF.

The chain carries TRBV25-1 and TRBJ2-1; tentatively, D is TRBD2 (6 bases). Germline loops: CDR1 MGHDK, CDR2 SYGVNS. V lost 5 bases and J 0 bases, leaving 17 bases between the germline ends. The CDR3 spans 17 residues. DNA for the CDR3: TGTGCCAGCAGTACGCCCCCTAACGGGAGCTCCTACAATGAGCAGTTCTTC. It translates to CASSTPPNGSSYNEQFF.

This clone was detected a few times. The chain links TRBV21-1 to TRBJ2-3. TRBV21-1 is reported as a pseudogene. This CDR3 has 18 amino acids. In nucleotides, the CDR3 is TGTGCCAGCAGCAAAGCGTGGGGGTGTCGGATCTCCACAGATACGCAGTATTTT. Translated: CASSKAWGCRISTDTQYF.

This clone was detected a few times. The CDR3 region has the DNA TGTGCCAGCAGTTTTGTCTCAGGGAGTCAGCCCCAGCATTTT. It specifies CASSFVSGSQPQHF. The V call is TRBV28, the J call TRBJ1-5, with a tentative D call TRBD1 (5 bases). The V gene's germline CDR1 is MDHEN and CDR2 SYDVKM. The CDR3 totals 14 residues. V gave up 3 bases and J gave up 6 bases, with 12 bases separating them.

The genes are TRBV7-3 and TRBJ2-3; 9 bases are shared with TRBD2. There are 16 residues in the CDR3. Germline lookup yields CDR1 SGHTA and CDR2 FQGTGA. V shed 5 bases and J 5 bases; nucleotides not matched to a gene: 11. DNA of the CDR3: TGTGCCAGCAGCCAACAAGGGACTAGCCCGGGAGATACGCAGTATTTT. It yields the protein CASSQQGTSPGDTQYF.

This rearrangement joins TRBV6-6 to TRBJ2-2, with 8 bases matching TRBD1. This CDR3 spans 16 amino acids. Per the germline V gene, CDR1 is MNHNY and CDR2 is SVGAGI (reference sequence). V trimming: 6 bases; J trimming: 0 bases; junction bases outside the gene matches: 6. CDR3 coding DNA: TGTGCCAGCAGAACAGGGGGTGAAACGAACACCGGGGAGCTGTTTTTT. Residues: CASRTGGETNTGELFF.

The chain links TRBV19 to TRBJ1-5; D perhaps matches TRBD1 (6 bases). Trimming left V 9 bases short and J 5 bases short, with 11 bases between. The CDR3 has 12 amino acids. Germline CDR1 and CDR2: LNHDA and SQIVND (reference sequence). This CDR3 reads CASGQRDQPQHF. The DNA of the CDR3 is TGTGCCAGCGGACAGCGAGATCAGCCCCAGCATTTT.

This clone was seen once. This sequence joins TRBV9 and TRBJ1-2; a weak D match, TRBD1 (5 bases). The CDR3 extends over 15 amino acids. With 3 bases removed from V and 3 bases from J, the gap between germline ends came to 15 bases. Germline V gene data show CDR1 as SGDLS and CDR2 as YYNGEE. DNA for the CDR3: TGTGCCAGCAGCGCCCCCGGGGCTCGGGACTATGGCTACACCTTC. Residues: CASSAPGARDYGYTF. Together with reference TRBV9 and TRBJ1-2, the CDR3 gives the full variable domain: DSGVTQTPKHLITATGQRVTLRCSPRSGDLSVYWYQQSLDQGLQFLIQYYNGEERAKGNILERFSAQQFPDLHSELNLSSLELGDSALYFCASSAPGARDYGYTFGSGTRLTVV.

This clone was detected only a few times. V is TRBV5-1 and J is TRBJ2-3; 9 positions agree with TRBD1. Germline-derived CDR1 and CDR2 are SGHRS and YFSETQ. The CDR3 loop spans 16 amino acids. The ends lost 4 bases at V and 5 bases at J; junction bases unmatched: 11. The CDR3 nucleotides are TGCGCCAGCAGCAGACCCACAGGGGGCGAGGGAGATACGCAGTATTTT. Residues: CASSRPTGGEGDTQYF. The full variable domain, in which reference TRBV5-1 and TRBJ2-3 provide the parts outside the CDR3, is KAGVTQTPRYLIKTRGQQVTLSCSPISGHRSVSWYQQTPGQGLQFLFEYFSETQRNKGNFPGRFSGRQFSNSRSEMNVSTLELGDSALYLCASSRPTGGEGDTQYFGPGTRLTVL.

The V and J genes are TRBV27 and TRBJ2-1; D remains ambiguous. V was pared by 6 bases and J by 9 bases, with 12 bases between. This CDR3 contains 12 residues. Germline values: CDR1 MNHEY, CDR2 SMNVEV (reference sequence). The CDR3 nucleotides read TGTGCCAGCAGCCGCCACAAGGGTGAGCAGTTCTTC. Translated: CASSRHKGEQFF.

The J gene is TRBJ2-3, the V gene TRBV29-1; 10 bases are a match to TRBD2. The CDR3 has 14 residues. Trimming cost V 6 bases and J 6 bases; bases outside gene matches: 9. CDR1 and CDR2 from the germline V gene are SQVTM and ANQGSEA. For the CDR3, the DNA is TGCAGCGTCTCTAGCGGGAGAACGTCGGATACGCAGTATTTT. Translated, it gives CSVSSGRTSDTQYF.

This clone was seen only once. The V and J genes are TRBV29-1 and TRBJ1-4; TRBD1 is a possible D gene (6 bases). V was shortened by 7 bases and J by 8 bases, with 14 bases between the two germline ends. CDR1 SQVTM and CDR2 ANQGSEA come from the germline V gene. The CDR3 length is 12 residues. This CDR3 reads CSAQGGNEKLFF. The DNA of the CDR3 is TGCAGCGCACAGGGAGGGAACGAAAAACTGTTTTTT.

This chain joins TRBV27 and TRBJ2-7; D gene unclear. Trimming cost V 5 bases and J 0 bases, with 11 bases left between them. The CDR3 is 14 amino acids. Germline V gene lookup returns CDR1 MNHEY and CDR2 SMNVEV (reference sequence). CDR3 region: CASSRSADSYEQYF. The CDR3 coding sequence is TGTGCCAGCAGTCGTTCGGCGGACTCCTACGAGCAGTACTTC.

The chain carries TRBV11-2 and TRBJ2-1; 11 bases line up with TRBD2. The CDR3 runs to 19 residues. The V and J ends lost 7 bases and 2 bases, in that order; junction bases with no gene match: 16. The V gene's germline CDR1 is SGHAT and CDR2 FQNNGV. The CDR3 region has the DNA TGTGCCAGCAAGGGTAGTACGCGTATAGCGGGAGGGCCCTACAATGAGCAGTTCTTC. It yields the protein CASKGSTRIAGGPYNEQFF.

CDR3 sequence (DNA): TGCGCCAGCAGCTCCCCCGGGACAGGGGTTTACGAGCAGTACTTC. As protein: CASSSPGTGVYEQYF. The chain recombines TRBV4-1 with TRBJ2-7, with 10 bases aligning to TRBD1. The V and J ends lost 5 bases and 4 bases, in that order; junction bases with no gene match: 8. The CDR3 runs 15 residues. CDR1 is MGHRA and CDR2 is YSYEKL in the germline V gene.

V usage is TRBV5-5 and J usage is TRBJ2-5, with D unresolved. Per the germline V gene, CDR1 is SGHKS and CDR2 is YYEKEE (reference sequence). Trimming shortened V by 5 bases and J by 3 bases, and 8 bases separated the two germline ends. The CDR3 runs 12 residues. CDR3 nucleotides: TGTGCCAGCAGTGGTTGGGAAGAGACCCAGTACTTC. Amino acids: CASSGWEETQYF.

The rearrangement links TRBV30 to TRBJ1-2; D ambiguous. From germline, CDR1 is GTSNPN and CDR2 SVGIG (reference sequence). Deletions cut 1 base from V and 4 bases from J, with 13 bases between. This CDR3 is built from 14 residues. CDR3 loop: CAWSGVENSYGYTF. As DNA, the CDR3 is TGTGCCTGGAGTGGGGTGGAGAACAGCTATGGCTACACCTTC.

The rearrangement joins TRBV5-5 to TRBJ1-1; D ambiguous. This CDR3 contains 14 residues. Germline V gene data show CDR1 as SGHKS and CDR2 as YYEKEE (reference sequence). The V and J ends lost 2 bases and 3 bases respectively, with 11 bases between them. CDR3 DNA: TGTGCCAGCAGCTTCTGGGAATTCGACACTGAAGCTTTCTTT. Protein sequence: CASSFWEFDTEAFF. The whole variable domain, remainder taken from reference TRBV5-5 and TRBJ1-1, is DAGVTQSPTHLIKTRGQQVTLRCSPISGHKSVSWYQQVLGQGPQFIFQYYEKEERGRGNFPDRFSARQFPNYSSELNVNALLLGDSALYLCASSFWEFDTEAFFGQGTRLTVV.

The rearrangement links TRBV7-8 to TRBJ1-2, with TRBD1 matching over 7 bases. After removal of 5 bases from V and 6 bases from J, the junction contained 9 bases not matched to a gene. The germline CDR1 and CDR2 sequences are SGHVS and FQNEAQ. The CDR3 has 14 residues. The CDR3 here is CASSRTGQKDGYTF. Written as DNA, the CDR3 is TGTGCCAGCAGCAGGACAGGACAGAAAGATGGCTACACCTTC.

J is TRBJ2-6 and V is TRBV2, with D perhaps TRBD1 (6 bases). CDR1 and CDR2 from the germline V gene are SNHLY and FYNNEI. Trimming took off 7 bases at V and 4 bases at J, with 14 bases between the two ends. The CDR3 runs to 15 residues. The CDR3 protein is CASKTGLGGANVLTF. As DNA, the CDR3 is TGTGCCAGCAAGACAGGTCTGGGCGGGGCCAACGTCCTGACTTTC.